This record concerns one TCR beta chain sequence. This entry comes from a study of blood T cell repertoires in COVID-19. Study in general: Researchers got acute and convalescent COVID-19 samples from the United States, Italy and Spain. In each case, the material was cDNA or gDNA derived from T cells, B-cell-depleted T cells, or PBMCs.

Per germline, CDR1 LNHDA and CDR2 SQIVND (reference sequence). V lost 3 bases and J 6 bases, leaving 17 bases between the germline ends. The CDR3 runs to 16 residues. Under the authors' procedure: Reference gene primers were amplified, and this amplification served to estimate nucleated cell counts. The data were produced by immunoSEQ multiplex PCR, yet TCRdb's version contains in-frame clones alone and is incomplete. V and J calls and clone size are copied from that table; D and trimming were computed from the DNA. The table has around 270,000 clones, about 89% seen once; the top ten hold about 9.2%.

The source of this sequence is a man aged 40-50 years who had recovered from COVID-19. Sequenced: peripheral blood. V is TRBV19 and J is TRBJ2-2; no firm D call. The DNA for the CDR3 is TGTGCCAGTAGTATTAGCCGGAAAACCCCCCCCGGGGAGCTGTTTTTT. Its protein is CASSISRKTPPGELFF.